Listed below are T cell receptor beta chains from one sample, sequenced in a study of T cells after yellow fever vaccination. Via MiXCR, TCRdb re-called the 5' RACE reads, giving one row per CDR3 protein. The sample has roughly 120,000 distinct CDR3 sequences, 7.4% seen once; the top ten hold nearly 2.5%. Sequenced here: CD4+ T cells sorted from PBMCs, sampled approximately 11 days after the first yellow fever vaccination. These receptor sequences come from a man younger than 35 who received the YFV17D yellow fever vaccine. Both conserved end residues are part of each CDR3. D genes are given only for firm matches. Where a row states a size, it is once, few, many or the class of an expanded clone; other rows omit it.

clone_size	d_call	v_call	j_call	cdr3_nt	cdr3_aa
many	NA	TRBV11-2	TRBJ1-6	TGTGCCAGCAGCTTAGAAGGTTCACCCCTCCACTTT	CASSLEGSPLHF
many	NA	TRBV4-3	TRBJ2-1	TGCGCCAGCAGCCAAGATTTGGGACGCGCTAATGAGCAGTTCTTC	CASSQDLGRANEQFF
NA	TRBD1	TRBV4-2	TRBJ1-2	TGTGCCAGCAGCCAAGATGGACAGGGAATATTACATGGCTACACCTTC	CASSQDGQGILHGYTF
few	NA	TRBV5-1	TRBJ2-2	TGCGCCAGCAGCGTTAGGGACTTCTACACCGGGGAGCTGTTTTTT	CASSVRDFYTGELFF
many	TRBD1	TRBV20-1	TRBJ2-6	TGCAGTGCTAGAGTCCCCCGGGACAGGGACCTTGGGGCCAACGTCCTGACTTTC	CSARVPRDRDLGANVLTF
many	TRBD1	TRBV6-1	TRBJ2-5	TGTGCCAGCAGAGCGCCCGGGACAGGGGGAATAGAGACCCAGTACTTC	CASRAPGTGGIETQYF
NA	NA	TRBV9	TRBJ1-1	TGTGCCAGCGGCTCTAGGGACACTGAAGCTTTCTTT	CASGSRDTEAFF
many	NA	TRBV18	TRBJ2-1	TGTGCCAGCTCACTCCCCCAGGGGAGCTCCTACAATGAGCAGTTCTTC	CASSLPQGSSYNEQFF
NA	NA	TRBV7-2	TRBJ1-1	TGTGCCAGCAGCTTAGAGACAGACCCTGAAGCTTTCTTT	CASSLETDPEAFF
few	NA	TRBV4-2	TRBJ2-3	TGTGCCAGCAGCCAGGACCGGGACAGCACAGATACGCAGTATTTT	CASSQDRDSTDTQYF
many	NA	TRBV12-3/TRBV12-4	TRBJ1-2	TGTGCCAGCAGTTCCGTAAGCGGGACACGCTATGGCTACACCTTC	CASSSVSGTRYGYTF
many	NA	TRBV5-6	TRBJ1-1	TGTGCCAGCAGCTTCGGAAACACTGAAGCTTTCTTT	CASSFGNTEAFF
many	NA	TRBV6-2/TRBV6-3	TRBJ1-5	TGTGCCAGCAGTTACTCCCAGAGGAATCAGCCCCAGCATTTT	CASSYSQRNQPQHF
many	TRBD1	TRBV5-6	TRBJ2-5	TGTGCCAGCAGAAAGACAGGGTTGGAAGAGACCCAGTACTTC	CASRKTGLEETQYF
many	TRBD2	TRBV6-2/TRBV6-3	TRBJ2-1	TGTGCCAGCAGTTACGGCGGCGGGGGGGCATACAATGAGCAGTTCTTC	CASSYGGGGAYNEQFF
many	TRBD2	TRBV24-1	TRBJ2-3	TGTGCCACCAGTGATGGGAGGGGCACAGATACGCAGTATTTT	CATSDGRGTDTQYF
many	NA	TRBV29-1	TRBJ2-1	TGCAGCGTTGGGCAGGGGGGACCCTCCTACAATGAGCAGTTCTTC	CSVGQGGPSYNEQFF
many	NA	TRBV5-1	TRBJ1-1	TGCGCCAGCAGCTTGGGACTAGTGCTGAACACTGAAGCTTTCTTT	CASSLGLVLNTEAFF
NA	TRBD2	TRBV12-3/TRBV12-4	TRBJ2-5	TGTGCCAGCAGATCCCCGGGACTAGCTCAAGAGACCCAGTACTTC	CASRSPGLAQETQYF
many	TRBD1	TRBV7-9	TRBJ2-3	TGTGCCAGCAGCCCTAGGGGGCCAGATACGCAGTATTTT	CASSPRGPDTQYF
NA	TRBD2	TRBV5-6	TRBJ2-5	TGTGCCATCAGCGCCAGGGAATTGGGGGGGGAGACCCAGTACTTC	CAISARELGGETQYF
NA	TRBD1	TRBV4-2	TRBJ1-2	TGTGCCAGCAGCCAAGACCAAGGACAGGGGTCGTACTATGGCTACACCTTC	CASSQDQGQGSYYGYTF
NA	TRBD2	TRBV19	TRBJ2-5	TGTGCCAGTAGTCAGCGGGGGTTCCAAGAGACCCAGTACTTC	CASSQRGFQETQYF
few	TRBD1	TRBV24-1	TRBJ2-7	TGTGCCACCAGTGATGGACAGGGGGCTCGAGAAGAGCAGTACTTC	CATSDGQGAREEQYF
many	NA	TRBV29-1	TRBJ1-2	TGCAGCGTTGAAGAGGGGCCCAGGGGCGATGGCTACACCTTC	CSVEEGPRGDGYTF
many	NA	TRBV7-9	TRBJ2-3	TGTGCCAGCAGCTTAGGGTTCGTCTTAGATACGCAGTATTTT	CASSLGFVLDTQYF
many	TRBD1	TRBV5-1	TRBJ2-5	TGCGCCAGCACCCAGGGGGACAGCCAAGAGACCCAGTACTTC	CASTQGDSQETQYF
many	NA	TRBV7-9	TRBJ2-3	TGTGCCAGCAGCTTAATGGGGGGAGATACGCAGTATTTT	CASSLMGGDTQYF
few	NA	TRBV7-9	TRBJ2-3	TGTGCCAGCAGCCGGGATTCAGGGACTCGCACAGATACGCAGTATTTT	CASSRDSGTRTDTQYF
many	NA	TRBV4-3	TRBJ1-3	TGCGCCAGCAGCCAAGGGGGGAACAGGGCTGGAAACACCATATATTTT	CASSQGGNRAGNTIYF
many	NA	TRBV7-3	TRBJ2-1	TGTGCCAGCAGATTAGGGGTAGACAATGAGCAGTTCTTC	CASRLGVDNEQFF
many	NA	TRBV4-1	TRBJ1-5	TGCGCCAGCAGCCCAGTCGGGGGACAGCCCCAGCATTTT	CASSPVGGQPQHF
few	TRBD2	TRBV10-3	TRBJ2-7	TGTGCCACGAGACCGCCTAGCGGGACCTACGAGCAGTACTTC	CATRPPSGTYEQYF
many	NA	TRBV6-2/TRBV6-3	TRBJ1-6	TGTGCCAGCAGGCCACAACAGGGCTGGAATTCACCCCTCCACTTT	CASRPQQGWNSPLHF
many	NA	TRBV9	TRBJ1-5	TGTGCCAGCAGCCCGGGGATCGATAGCAATCAGCCCCAGCATTTT	CASSPGIDSNQPQHF
few	TRBD1	TRBV7-2	TRBJ1-3	TGTGCCAGCAGCTTAAACAGGGGTCGTGGAAACACCATATATTTT	CASSLNRGRGNTIYF
many	NA	TRBV10-3	TRBJ2-3	TGTGCCATCAGCCCCCGGACTTCGGGAGATACGCAGTATTTT	CAISPRTSGDTQYF
few	TRBD1	TRBV12-3/TRBV12-4	TRBJ1-2	TGTGCCAGCAGTTTCCGGCAGGGGGCTAGCTATGGCTACACCTTC	CASSFRQGASYGYTF
few	TRBD2	TRBV5-1	TRBJ2-3	TGCGCCAGCAGCTCTAGCGGGGTCTACACAGATACGCAGTATTTT	CASSSSGVYTDTQYF
many	NA	TRBV25-1	TRBJ1-1	TGTGCCAGCAGTCCGCAGGGACGGATCCCTGAAGCTTTCTTT	CASSPQGRIPEAFF
many	TRBD1	TRBV29-1	TRBJ2-1	TGCAGCGTTCGGGACAGGGGAGGGGATGAGCAGTTCTTC	CSVRDRGGDEQFF
many	NA	TRBV19	TRBJ1-1	TGTGCCAGTTGGTTCGACGCTGAAGCTTTCTTT	CASWFDAEAFF
many	NA	TRBV4-3	TRBJ2-1	TGCGCCAGCAGCCAAGATATCGGTACCTCCTACAATGAGCAGTTCTTC	CASSQDIGTSYNEQFF
many	NA	TRBV5-1	TRBJ2-3	TGCGCCAGCAGCTCACCGACAGGAGCCACAGATACGCAGTATTTT	CASSSPTGATDTQYF
few	NA	TRBV6-2/TRBV6-3	TRBJ2-3	TGTGCCAGCACTCCGGGGGGCGCAAGGGGCTTCACAGATACGCAGTATTTT	CASTPGGARGFTDTQYF
few	NA	TRBV28	TRBJ2-1	TGTGCCAGCAGTTTGACAAGTGAGCAGTTCTTC	CASSLTSEQFF